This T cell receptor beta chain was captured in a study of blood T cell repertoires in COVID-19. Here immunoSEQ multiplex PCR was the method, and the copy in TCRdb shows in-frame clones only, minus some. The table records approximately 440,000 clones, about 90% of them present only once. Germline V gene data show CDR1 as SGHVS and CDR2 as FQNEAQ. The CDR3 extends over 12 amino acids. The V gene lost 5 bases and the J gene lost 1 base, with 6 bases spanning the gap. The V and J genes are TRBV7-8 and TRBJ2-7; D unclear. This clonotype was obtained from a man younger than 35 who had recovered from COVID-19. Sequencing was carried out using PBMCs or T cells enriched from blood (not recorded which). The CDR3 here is CASSRLSYEQYF. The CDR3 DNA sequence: TGTGCCAGCAGCCGTTTATCCTACGAGCAGTACTTC. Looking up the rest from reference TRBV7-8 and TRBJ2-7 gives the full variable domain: GAGVSQSPRYKVAKRGQDVALRCDPISGHVSLFWYQQALGQGPEFLTYFQNEAQLDKSGLPSDRFFAERPEGSVSTLKIQRTQQEDSAVYLCASSRLSYEQYFGPGTRLTVT.